The 19 T cell receptor beta chains in this list originate from one sample, sequenced in a study of cytomegalovirus exposure and HLA in healthy donors. A multiplex PCR was run with 60 Vbeta primers and 13 Jbeta primers. Measured with immunoSEQ multiplex PCR; TCRdb has only the in-frame clones, and not every one. This repertoire shows about 130,000 clones, about 73% found once; its top ten account for less than 2.5%. The specimen was PBMCs. The source of these receptors is a woman between 40 and 50 years old in good health and CMV-seropositive.

The chain is built from TRBV19 and TRBJ2-7; possible D gene TRBD1, 6 bases. This CDR3 is built from 13 residues. Trimming took 4 bases from V and 7 from J, leaving 14 bases between them. CDR1 LNHDA and CDR2 SQIVND come from the germline V gene (reference sequence). CDR3 protein: CASSTVTGMEQYF. The CDR3 nucleotides read TGTGCCAGTAGTACCGTAACAGGGATGGAGCAGTACTTC.

This rearrangement joins TRBV9 to TRBJ2-7; weak D call: TRBD2 (5 bases). Deletions cut 0 bases from V and 3 bases from J, with 13 bases between. The length of the CDR3 is 15 residues. CDR1 SGDLS and CDR2 YYNGEE come from the germline V gene. CDR3 loop: CASSVDEGTIYEQYF. DNA of the CDR3: TGTGCCAGCAGCGTAGATGAGGGAACCATCTACGAGCAGTACTTC.

The rearrangement joins TRBV4-1 to TRBJ2-7, with D possibly being TRBD2 (6 bases). The CDR3 is 15 residues long. The ends were cut back, 0 bases at V and 0 bases at J, with 9 bases in the middle. In germline, CDR1 is MGHRA, CDR2 YSYEKL. CDR3 bases: TGCGCCAGCAGCCAAGAACTAGCACTCTCCTACGAGCAGTACTTC. Protein product: CASSQELALSYEQYF.

The gene calls are TRBV5-1 and TRBJ2-7; D is uncertain. V lost 6 bases to trimming and J lost 2 bases, with 15 bases between them. CDR1 SGHRS and CDR2 YFSETQ come from the germline V gene. The CDR3 covers 14 residues. CDR3 region: CASTAVLPPYEQYF. The DNA of the CDR3 is TGCGCCAGCACGGCCGTACTACCTCCCTACGAGCAGTACTTC.

This chain connects TRBV19 to TRBJ2-3, with 10 bases lining up with TRBD2. This CDR3 comprises 17 residues. J gave up 3 bases and V 4 bases, and 10 bases lay outside the gene matches. Germline-derived CDR1 and CDR2 are LNHDA and SQIVND (reference sequence). The DNA for the CDR3 is TGTGCCAGTAGTAGCCGCCTTAGCGGGGGGTTGACAGATACGCAGTATTTT. It encodes CASSSRLSGGLTDTQYF.

The chain employs TRBV21-1 and TRBJ2-5; the table's D call TRBD1 went unverified against the DNA. TRBV21-1 is deemed a pseudogene. This CDR3 contains 15 residues. CDR3 protein: CASSKVGTGQETQYF. As DNA, the CDR3 is TGTGCCAGCAGCAAAGTCGGGACAGGACAAGAGACCCAGTACTTC.

This rearrangement joins TRBV2 to TRBJ1-2, with D possibly being TRBD1 (6 bases). The CDR3 has 14 amino acids. Trimming removed 2 bases from V and 7 bases from J, with 14 bases in between. Germline lookup yields CDR1 SNHLY and CDR2 FYNNEI. The CDR3 coding sequence is TGTGCCAGCAGTGAACAACAGGGAAGCGCTGGCTACACCTTC. Encoded protein: CASSEQQGSAGYTF.

The rearrangement uses TRBV7-2 and TRBJ1-3; D is undetermined. Trimming left V 6 bases short and J 2 bases short, with 5 bases between. This CDR3 has 12 residues. CDR1 and CDR2 (germline): SGHTA, FQGNSA. CDR3 bases: TGTGCCAGCAGTCTAACTGGAAACACCATATATTTT. This encodes CASSLTGNTIYF.

This chain uses TRBV7-8 with TRBJ1-4; perhaps TRBD1 as D (5 bases). This CDR3 spans 15 amino acids. Germline CDR1 and CDR2: SGHVS and FQNEAQ. Trimming took 6 bases from V and 0 from J, leaving 11 bases between them. The DNA for the CDR3 is TGTGCCAGCAGTTACCCGGGGGCAACTAATGAAAAACTGTTTTTT. Translated, it gives CASSYPGATNEKLFF.

This chain joins TRBV29-1 and TRBJ1-2; 8 bases are a match to TRBD1. V gave up 7 bases and J gave up 0 bases; unmatched junction bases: 13. Looked up from germline, CDR1 is SQVTM and CDR2 is ANQGSEA. The CDR3 runs 16 residues. In nucleotides, the CDR3 is TGCAGCGCCCCCTGGGCAGGGGGCTCCGCTAACTATGGCTACACCTTC. Translation gives CSAPWAGGSANYGYTF.

This chain connects TRBV28 to TRBJ2-7, with D tentatively TRBD1 (6 bases). Trimming took 1 base from V and 2 from J, leaving 18 bases between them. The germline V gene has CDR1 MDHEN and CDR2 SYDVKM. This CDR3 comprises 17 residues. The CDR3 is CASSLSASGHTTYEQYF. The CDR3 bases are TGTGCCAGCAGTTTATCGGCGTCGGGACATACGACCTACGAGCAGTACTTC.

The chain couples TRBV5-6 to TRBJ1-2; D call uncertain. Trimming pared 4 bases from V and 3 bases from J, leaving 16 bases between. This CDR3 is built from 15 residues. The germline V gene encodes CDR1 SGHDT and CDR2 YYEEEE. CDR3 residues: CASSLTPEDYYGYTF. CDR3 nucleotides: TGTGCCAGCAGCCTTACACCGGAAGACTACTATGGCTACACCTTC.

The chain links TRBV10-3 to TRBJ2-5; D gene ambiguous. The CDR3 length is 12 residues. Germline CDR1 ENHRY, CDR2 SYGVKD. V was cut by 3 bases and J by 5 bases, with 7 bases left in between. As DNA, the CDR3 is TGTGCCATCAGTGATAGTTTGGAGACCCAGTACTTC. Amino acids: CAISDSLETQYF.

Of note for this clone: The junction and the germline gene differ at one end; a read error may be behind it. The V and J genes are TRBV7-9 and TRBJ1-3; D ambiguous. Germline V gene lookup returns CDR1 SEHNR and CDR2 FQNEAQ (reference sequence). This CDR3 comprises 16 residues. The CDR3 nucleotides are TGTTCCAGCAGCTTAAGGAGGGAACCCTCTGGAAACACCATATATTTT. Residues: CSSSLRREPSGNTIYF.

The chain recombines TRBV7-2 with TRBJ2-2; 8 positions agree with TRBD2. With V trimmed by 5 bases and J by 6 bases, 8 bases remained unmatched. This CDR3 is built from 15 residues. CDR1 SGHTA and CDR2 FQGNSA come from the germline V gene. The chain's CDR3 is CASSPLAGTAGELFF. CDR3 nucleotide sequence: TGTGCCAGCAGCCCCTTAGCGGGGACGGCCGGGGAGCTGTTTTTT.

The rearrangement joins TRBV30 to TRBJ1-1, with 8 bases lining up with TRBD1. The J segment lost 0 bases and the V segment lost 5 bases, leaving 2 bases of the junction unmatched. The germline V gene encodes CDR1 GTSNPN and CDR2 SVGIG (reference sequence). The CDR3 is 13 residues long. The CDR3 here is CAWGQGMNTEAFF. The CDR3 DNA reads TGTGCCTGGGGACAGGGAATGAACACTGAAGCTTTCTTT. Supplemented by reference TRBV30 and TRBJ1-1, the full variable domain reads SQTIHQWPATLVQPVGSPLSLECTVEGTSNPNLYWYRQAAGRGLQLLFYSVGIGQISSEVPQNLSASRPQDRQFILSSKKLLLSDSGFYLCAWGQGMNTEAFFGQGTRLTVV.

The table lists this clone with a few counts. V and J are TRBV5-1 and TRBJ2-1; TRBD2 is a possible D gene (6 bases). Between the trimmed V and J ends, which lost 1 base and 0 bases, there was a span of 11 bases. CDR1 is SGHRS, CDR2 YFSETQ, per germline. There are 16 residues in the CDR3. In nucleotides, the CDR3 is TGCGCCAGCAGCTTGACGGGGGTTAGCTCCTACAATGAGCAGTTCTTC. Translation gives CASSLTGVSSYNEQFF.

This chain uses TRBV18 with TRBJ1-4; D gene uncertain. Germline lookup yields CDR1 KGHSH and CDR2 LQKENI. The CDR3 loop spans 14 amino acids. Trimming stripped 6 bases from V and 3 bases from J, with 11 bases between. The CDR3 nucleotides read TGTGCCAGCTCCCTGACGGAGGCTAATGAAAAACTGTTTTTT. It is translated as CASSLTEANEKLFF.

This chain links TRBV25-1 with TRBJ2-3; 10 bases fit TRBD2. The CDR3 runs to 15 residues. CDR1 is MGHDK and CDR2 is SYGVNS in the germline V gene. V lost 8 bases and J lost 2; bases outside the gene matches: 7. The CDR3 nucleotides read TGTGCCAGCGGGGGAGCGGGAGGGTACACAGATACGCAGTATTTT. Protein product: CASGGAGGYTDTQYF.